The subject of this entry is one T cell receptor (beta chain). This specimen comes from a study of blood T cell repertoires in COVID-19. Authors' processing steps: Estimates of nucleated cell counts were drawn from the amplification of reference gene primers. The table came from immunoSEQ multiplex PCR; TCRdb's copy has only in-frame clones and leaves some out. D and trimming were read from the DNA, whereas the V and J calls and clone size are those reported in that table. Here the sample spans around 350,000 clones, roughly 86% being singletons. Germline values: CDR1 SGHRS, CDR2 YFSETQ. V was clipped by 3 bases and J by 1 base, with 10 bases between them. This CDR3 region has 14 residues.

This sequence was found in a human donor in a cohort sampled during active COVID-19. The chain uses TRBV5-1 and TRBJ1-1, with TRBD1 as a possible D gene (5 bases). Material for sequencing was peripheral blood. This CDR3 is CASSSRTQNTEAFF. In nucleotides, the CDR3 is TGCGCCAGCAGCTCGAGGACACAGAACACTGAAGCTTTCTTT.